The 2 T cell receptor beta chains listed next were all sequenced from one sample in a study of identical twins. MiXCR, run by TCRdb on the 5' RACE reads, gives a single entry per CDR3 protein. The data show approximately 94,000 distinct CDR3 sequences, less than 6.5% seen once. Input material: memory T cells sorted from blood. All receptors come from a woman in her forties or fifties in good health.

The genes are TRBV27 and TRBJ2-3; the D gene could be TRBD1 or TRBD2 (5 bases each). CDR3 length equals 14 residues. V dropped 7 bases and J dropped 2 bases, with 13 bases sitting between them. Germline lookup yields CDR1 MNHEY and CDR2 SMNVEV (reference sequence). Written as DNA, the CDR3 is TGTGCCAGCACCCGGGACGGCAACACAGATACGCAGTATTTT. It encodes CASTRDGNTDTQYF.

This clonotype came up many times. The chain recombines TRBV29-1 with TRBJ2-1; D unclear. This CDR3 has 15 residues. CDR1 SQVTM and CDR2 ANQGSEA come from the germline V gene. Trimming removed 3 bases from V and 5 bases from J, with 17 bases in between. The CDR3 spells CSVEKELLLNNEQFF. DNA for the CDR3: TGCAGCGTTGAGAAGGAGCTCCTCCTAAACAATGAGCAGTTCTTC.